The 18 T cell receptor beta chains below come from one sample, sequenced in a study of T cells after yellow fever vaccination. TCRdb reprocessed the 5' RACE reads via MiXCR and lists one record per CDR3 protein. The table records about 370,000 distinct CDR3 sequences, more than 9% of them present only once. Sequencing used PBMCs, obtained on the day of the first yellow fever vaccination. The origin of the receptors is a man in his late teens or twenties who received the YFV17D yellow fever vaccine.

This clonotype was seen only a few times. In nucleotides, the CDR3 is TGTGCCAGCAGTTACTCGGGGCAGGGTGAAGCTTTCTTT. Translating gives CASSYSGQGEAFF. The chain has TRBV6-5 and TRBJ1-1, with D perhaps matching TRBD1 (5 bases). The V end was cut by 0 bases, the J end by 7 bases, with 9 bases between. The CDR3 runs 13 residues. CDR1 is MNHEY and CDR2 is SVGAGI in the germline V gene.

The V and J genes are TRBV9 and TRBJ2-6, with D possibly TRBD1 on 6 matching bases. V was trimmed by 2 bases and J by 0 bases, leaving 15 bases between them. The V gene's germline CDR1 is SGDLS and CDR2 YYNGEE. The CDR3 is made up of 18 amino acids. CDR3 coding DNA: TGTGCCAGCAGCGTGTTTGGGGACACCGCCTCTGGGGCCAACGTCCTGACTTTC. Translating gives CASSVFGDTASGANVLTF.

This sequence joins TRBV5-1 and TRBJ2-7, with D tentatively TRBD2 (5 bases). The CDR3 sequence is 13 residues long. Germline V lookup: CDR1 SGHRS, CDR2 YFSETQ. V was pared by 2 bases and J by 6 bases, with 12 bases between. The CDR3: CASSLAGDGEQYV. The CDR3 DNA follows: TGCGCCAGCAGCTTAGCCGGGGATGGCGAGCAGTACGTC.

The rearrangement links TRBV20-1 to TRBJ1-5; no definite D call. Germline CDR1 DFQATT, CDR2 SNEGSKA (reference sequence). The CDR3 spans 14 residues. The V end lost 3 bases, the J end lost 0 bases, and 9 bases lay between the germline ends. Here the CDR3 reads CSARYSYSNQPQHF. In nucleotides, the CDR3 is TGCAGTGCTAGGTACAGTTATAGCAATCAGCCCCAGCATTTT.

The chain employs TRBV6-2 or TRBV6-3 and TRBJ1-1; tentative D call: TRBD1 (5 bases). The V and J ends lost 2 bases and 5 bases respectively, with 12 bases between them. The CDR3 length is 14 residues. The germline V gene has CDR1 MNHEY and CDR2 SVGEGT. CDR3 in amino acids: CASSYEVRGTEAFF. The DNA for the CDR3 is TGTGCCAGCAGTTACGAGGTTAGGGGAACTGAAGCTTTCTTT.

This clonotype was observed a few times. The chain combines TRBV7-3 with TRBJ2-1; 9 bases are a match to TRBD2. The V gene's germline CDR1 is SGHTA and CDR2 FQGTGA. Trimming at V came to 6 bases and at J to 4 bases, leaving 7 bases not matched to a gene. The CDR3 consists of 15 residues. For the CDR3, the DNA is TGTGCCAGCAGTCCCACTAGCGGGTTTTACAATGAGCAGTTCTTC. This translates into CASSPTSGFYNEQFF.

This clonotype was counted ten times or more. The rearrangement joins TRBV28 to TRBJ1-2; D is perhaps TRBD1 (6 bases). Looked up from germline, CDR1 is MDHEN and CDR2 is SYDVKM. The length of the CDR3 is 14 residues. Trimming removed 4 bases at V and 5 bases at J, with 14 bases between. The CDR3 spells CASSSGGRTYGYTF. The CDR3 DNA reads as TGTGCCAGCAGTTCGGGGGGCAGAACTTATGGCTACACCTTC.

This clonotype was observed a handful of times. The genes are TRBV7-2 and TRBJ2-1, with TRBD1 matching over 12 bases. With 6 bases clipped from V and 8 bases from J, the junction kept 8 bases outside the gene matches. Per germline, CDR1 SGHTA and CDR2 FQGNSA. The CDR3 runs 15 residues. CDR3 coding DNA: TGTGCCAGCAGATTGGGACAGGGGGCTGTCTATGAGCAGTTCTTC. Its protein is CASRLGQGAVYEQFF. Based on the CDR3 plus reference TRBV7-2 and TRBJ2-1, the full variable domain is GAGVSQSPSNKVTEKGKDVELRCDPISGHTALYWYRQSLGQGLEFLIYFQGNSAPDKSGLPSDRFSAERTGGSVSTLTIQRTQQEDSAVYLCASRLGQGAVYEQFFGPGTRLTVL.

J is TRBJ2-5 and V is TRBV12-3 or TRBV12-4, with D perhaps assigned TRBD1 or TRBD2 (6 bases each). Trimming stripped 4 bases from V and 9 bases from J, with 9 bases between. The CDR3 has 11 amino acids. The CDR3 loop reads CASSSRGAQYF. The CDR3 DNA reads TGTGCCAGCAGTTCGAGGGGGGCCCAGTACTTC.

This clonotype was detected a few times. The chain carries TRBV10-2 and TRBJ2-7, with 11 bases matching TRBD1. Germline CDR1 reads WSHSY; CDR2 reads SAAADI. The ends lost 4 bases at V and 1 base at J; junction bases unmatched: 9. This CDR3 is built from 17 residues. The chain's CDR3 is CASSVGTGGRRSYEQYF. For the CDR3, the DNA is TGCGCCAGCAGTGTCGGGACAGGGGGAAGAAGGTCCTACGAGCAGTACTTC.

The DNA of the CDR3 is TGCGCCAGCAGCCGCGGGGGGTGGACTAATGAAAAACTGTTTTTT. The encoded protein is CASSRGGWTNEKLFF. The chain combines TRBV5-1 with TRBJ1-4; D is possibly TRBD1 (5 bases). The germline V and J ends were trimmed by 4 bases and 2 bases, with 12 bases remaining between them. The CDR3 runs to 15 residues. Germline V gives CDR1 SGHRS, CDR2 YFSETQ.

CDR3 coding DNA: TGTGCCAGCAGGAGGGACAGTAACTACGAGCAGTACGTC. This gives the protein CASRRDSNYEQYV. The V call is TRBV2, the J call TRBJ2-7, with 7 bases lining up with TRBD1. CDR1 and CDR2 (germline): SNHLY, FYNNEI. The CDR3 consists of 13 residues. With 6 bases clipped from V and 3 bases from J, the junction kept 5 bases outside the gene matches.

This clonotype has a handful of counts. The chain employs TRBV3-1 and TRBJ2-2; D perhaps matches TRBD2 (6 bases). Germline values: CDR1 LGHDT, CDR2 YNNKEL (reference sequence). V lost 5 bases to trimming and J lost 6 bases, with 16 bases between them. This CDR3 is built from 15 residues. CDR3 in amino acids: CASSSLGSGPGELFF. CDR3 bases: TGTGCCAGCAGCTCGCTGGGTAGCGGTCCCGGGGAGCTGTTTTTT. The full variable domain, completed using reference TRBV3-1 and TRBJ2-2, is DTAVSQTPKYLVTQMGNDKSIKCEQNLGHDTMYWYKQDSKKFLKIMFSYNNKELIINETVPNRFSPKSPDKAHLNLHINSLELGDSAVYFCASSSLGSGPGELFFGEGSRLTVL.

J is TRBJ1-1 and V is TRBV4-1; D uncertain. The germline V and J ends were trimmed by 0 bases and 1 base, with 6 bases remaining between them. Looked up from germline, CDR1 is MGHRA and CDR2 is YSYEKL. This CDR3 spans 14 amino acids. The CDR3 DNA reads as TGCGCCAGCAGCCAAGAGAGTAGGAACACTGAAGCTTTCTTT. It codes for CASSQESRNTEAFF.

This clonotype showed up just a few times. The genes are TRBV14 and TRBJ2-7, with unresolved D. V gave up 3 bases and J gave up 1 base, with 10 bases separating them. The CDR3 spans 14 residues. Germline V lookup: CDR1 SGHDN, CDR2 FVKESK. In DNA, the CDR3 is TGTGCCAGCAGCCAGGCTTTTGGGTCCTACGAGCAGTACTTC. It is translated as CASSQAFGSYEQYF.

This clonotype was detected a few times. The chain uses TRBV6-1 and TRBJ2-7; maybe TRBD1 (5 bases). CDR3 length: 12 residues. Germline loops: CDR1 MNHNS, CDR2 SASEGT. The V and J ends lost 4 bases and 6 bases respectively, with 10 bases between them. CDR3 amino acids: CASSVQGGEQYV. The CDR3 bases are TGTGCCAGCAGTGTTCAGGGCGGCGAGCAGTACGTC.

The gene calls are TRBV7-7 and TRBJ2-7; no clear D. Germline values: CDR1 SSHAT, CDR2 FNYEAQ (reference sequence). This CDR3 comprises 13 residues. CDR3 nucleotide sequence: TGTGCTAGCAGCATGGATGTCCGACCCGAGCAGTACGTC. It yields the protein CASSMDVRPEQYV.

The CDR3 sequence: CASSAPGGAHTGELFF. The CDR3 DNA reads TGTGCCAGCAGCGCCCCCGGGGGAGCGCACACCGGGGAGCTGTTTTTT. The chain carries TRBV5-4 and TRBJ2-2, with D possibly matching TRBD2 (6 bases). V was trimmed by 4 bases and J by 3 bases, leaving 16 bases between them. Germline-derived CDR1 and CDR2 are SGHNT and YYREEE (reference sequence). The length of the CDR3 is 16 residues.